The 20 T cell receptor beta chains presented below share a single source sample, sequenced in a study of Ad26.COV2.S vaccination and SARS-CoV-2 variants. Treatment here: some 20 received Ad26.COV2.S at low or high dose, single or two shots; roughly five received placebo; per-sample allocation not given. Sampling happened 63 days after the first vaccine or placebo injection. The method was immunoSEQ multiplex PCR; TCRdb's version includes in-frame clones alone and lacks a portion of them. The sample shows 300,000 to 350,000 clones, approximately 90% of them seen only once. The sequencing here drew on peripheral blood, taken in a trial of Ad26.COV2.S vaccine versus placebo. The receptors here all came from a person aged 18-65 years who received the Ad26.COV2.S COVID-19 vaccine or a placebo.

V usage is TRBV6-2 or TRBV6-3 and J usage is TRBJ2-5, with D maybe TRBD2 (5 bases). This CDR3 spans 17 amino acids. The V end was cut by 3 bases, the J end by 1 base, with 18 bases between. The germline gives CDR1 MNHEY, CDR2 SVGEGT. This chain's CDR3 is CASSYLSRSGIQETQYF. For the CDR3, the DNA is TGTGCCAGCAGTTATCTTTCACGGTCCGGGATCCAAGAGACCCAGTACTTC.

This chain uses TRBV28 with TRBJ2-7; no definite D call. The CDR3 spans 13 residues. Trimming removed 5 bases from V and 5 bases from J, with 13 bases in between. Germline V gene data show CDR1 as MDHEN and CDR2 as SYDVKM. CDR3 amino acids: CASSAPALDEQYF. Written as DNA, the CDR3 is TGTGCCAGCAGTGCTCCCGCCTTAGACGAGCAGTACTTC. Complete variable domain (other parts from reference TRBV28 and TRBJ2-7): DVKVTQSSRYLVKRTGEKVFLECVQDMDHENMFWYRQDPGLGLRLIYFSYDVKMKEKGDIPEGYSVSREKKERFSLILESASTNQTSMYLCASSAPALDEQYFGPGTRLTVT.

This CDR3 reads CASSQETSGQGDLNTEAFF. Here the CDR3 DNA reads TGCGCCAGCAGCCAAGAGACCTCCGGACAGGGGGACCTGAACACTGAAGCTTTCTTT. V is TRBV4-3 and J is TRBJ1-1; 10 bases map to TRBD1. The CDR3 has 19 residues. Losses at the gene ends were 0 bases for V and 0 bases for J; bases not matched to a gene: 10. Looked up from germline, CDR1 is LGHNA and CDR2 is YSLEER.

CDR3 in amino acids: CATSDAGQPLNIQYF. The CDR3 DNA sequence: TGTGCCACCAGTGATGCGGGACAGCCTTTAAACATTCAGTACTTC. The rearrangement uses TRBV24-1 and TRBJ2-4; maybe TRBD1 (7 bases). CDR3 size: 15 residues. The V and J ends lost 3 bases and 6 bases respectively, with 14 bases between them. Germline V CDR1 and CDR2: KGHDR, SFDVKD.

The chain has TRBV7-9 and TRBJ2-1; no firm D call. V was shortened by 1 base and J by 8 bases, with 12 bases between the two germline ends. This CDR3 contains 14 residues. Germline CDR1 and CDR2: SEHNR and FQNEAQ (reference sequence). CDR3 nucleotide sequence: TGTGCCAGCAGCTTAGTAGCTAGTTTGGATGAGCAGTTCTTC. Translation gives CASSLVASLDEQFF.

This chain joins TRBV12-2 and TRBJ1-1. TRBV12-2 is given as a pseudogene. CDR3 length equals 13 residues. The CDR3 DNA sequence: TGTGCAAGTCGCTTCGGACGAGACACTGAAGCTTTCTTT. Amino acids: CASRFGRDTEAFF.

The chain joins TRBV3-1 (or the pseudogene TRBV3-2) to TRBJ2-7; 9 nucleotides align to TRBD1. The length of the CDR3 is 15 residues. CDR1 is LGHDT, CDR2 YNNKEL, per germline (reference sequence). V lost 1 base, J lost 3 bases, and 4 bases stayed unmatched. The CDR3: CASSQVPDRGYEQYF. The DNA of the CDR3 is TGTGCCAGCAGCCAAGTCCCGGACAGGGGCTACGAGCAGTACTTC.

The rearrangement links TRBV5-8 to TRBJ2-2; no definite D call. The CDR3 length is 15 residues. Germline V gives CDR1 SGHTS, CDR2 YDEGEE. V was shortened by 2 bases and J by 4 bases, with 12 bases between the two germline ends. CDR3 in DNA: TGTGCCAGCAGCTTCTGGGGTTCACCCACCGGGGAGCTGTTTTTT. Residues: CASSFWGSPTGELFF.

The chain couples TRBV5-1 to TRBJ1-1; a possible D gene is TRBD1 (5 bases). This CDR3 contains 13 residues. Germline V lookup: CDR1 SGHRS, CDR2 YFSETQ. The V end was cut by 0 bases, the J end by 5 bases, with 8 bases between. Here the CDR3 DNA reads TGCGCCAGCAGCTTGGCCGCAGGGACTGAAGCTTTCTTT. Amino acids: CASSLAAGTEAFF.

The chain couples TRBV19 to TRBJ1-6; TRBD1 might be the D (5 bases). The CDR3 is 14 amino acids. Germline V gene lookup returns CDR1 LNHDA and CDR2 SQIVND (reference sequence). Deletions cut 3 bases from V and 8 bases from J, with 11 bases between. The CDR3 protein is CASSIEGRDSPLHF. The CDR3 DNA follows: TGTGCCAGTAGTATCGAGGGGCGAGATTCACCCCTCCACTTT.

The V gene is TRBV9, the J gene TRBJ2-3; unclear D gene. The CDR3 covers 14 residues. Trimming took 0 bases from V and 6 from J, leaving 11 bases between them. Per the germline V gene, CDR1 is SGDLS and CDR2 is YYNGEE. CDR3 coding DNA: TGTGCCAGCAGCGTAGAAGGGTGGCCGGATACGCAGTATTTT. It encodes CASSVEGWPDTQYF.

The V call is TRBV9, the J call TRBJ2-1; a weak D match, TRBD1 (6 bases). The CDR3 is 14 residues long. Trimming took 3 bases from V and 9 from J, leaving 16 bases between them. Germline loops: CDR1 SGDLS, CDR2 YYNGEE. The CDR3 region has the DNA TGTGCCAGCAGCGAGACCACAACAGGGACTGAGCAGTTCTTC. It is translated as CASSETTTGTEQFF.

The V gene is TRBV30, the J gene TRBJ2-7; D remains unclear. V lost 2 bases, J lost 0 bases, and 11 bases lay in between. Germline CDR1 is GTSNPN and CDR2 is SVGIG (reference sequence). The CDR3 loop spans 14 amino acids. The CDR3 coding sequence is TGTGCCTGGAGTCCCGCTGGACCCTCCTACGAGCAGTACTTC. Translation gives CAWSPAGPSYEQYF.

The chain links TRBV6-2 or TRBV6-3 to TRBJ2-3; no definite D call. CDR1 is MNHEY and CDR2 is SVGEGT in the germline V gene. With 6 bases removed from V and 0 bases from J, the gap between germline ends came to 19 bases. The CDR3 loop spans 17 amino acids. CDR3 bases: TGTGCCAGCAGCCCCCGGTGGGTAGTGATTAGCACAGATACGCAGTATTTT. It encodes CASSPRWVVISTDTQYF.

To note about this clone: Relative to the germline gene, one junction end is altered; a read error may explain this. V gene TRBV7-9 combines with J gene TRBJ2-7; 11 bases fit TRBD2. Germline V gene data show CDR1 as SEHNR and CDR2 as FQNEAQ (reference sequence). The CDR3 spans 16 residues. The CDR3 DNA is TGTGCCAGCAGCTTACGTCTAGCGGGAGGCTCCGACGAGCAGTACTTC. Protein product: CASSLRLAGGSDEQYF.

The chain employs TRBV28 and TRBJ2-7; D may be TRBD1 (5 bases). Trimming shortened V by 4 bases and J by 6 bases, and 13 bases separated the two germline ends. The CDR3 is 13 amino acids. Looked up from germline, CDR1 is MDHEN and CDR2 is SYDVKM. In DNA, the CDR3 is TGTGCCAGCAGTTCTCCAGACAGCTTCGAGCAGTACTTC. Its protein product is CASSSPDSFEQYF.

The V call is TRBV4-2, the J call TRBJ2-3; D perhaps matches TRBD2 (5 bases). Per germline, CDR1 LGHNA and CDR2 YNFKEQ. V lost 1 base, J lost 1 base, and 12 bases lay in between. This CDR3 has 16 amino acids. CDR3 sequence (DNA): TGTGCCAGCAGCCAAGCCTTGCTAGCTGGCACAGATACGCAGTATTTT. Its translation is CASSQALLAGTDTQYF.

V is TRBV10-2 and J is TRBJ2-1; 15 bases align to TRBD2. Germline CDR1 WSHSY, CDR2 SAAADI. This CDR3 is 16 amino acids long. V gave up 4 bases and J gave up 8 bases; unmatched junction bases: 6. CDR3: CASSGGGLAGGYEQFF. CDR3 sequence (DNA): TGCGCCAGCAGTGGAGGGGGACTAGCGGGAGGTTATGAGCAGTTCTTC.

V gene TRBV28 combines with J gene TRBJ2-1, with 13 positions matching TRBD2. Germline-derived CDR1 and CDR2 are MDHEN and SYDVKM. The CDR3 contains 15 residues. V shed 5 bases, J shed 6 bases, and the junction held 4 bases outside the gene matches. CDR3 protein: CASSRTSGSFNEQFF. The CDR3 DNA follows: TGTGCCAGCAGTAGGACTAGCGGGAGCTTCAATGAGCAGTTCTTC.

The chain joins TRBV2 to TRBJ2-2; tentatively, D is TRBD2 (6 bases). V was shortened by 4 bases and J by 7 bases, with 16 bases between the two germline ends. The length of the CDR3 is 15 residues. CDR1 is SNHLY, CDR2 FYNNEI, per germline. In nucleotides, the CDR3 is TGTGCCAGCAGTGTTGCGCCAGGGCGGGGCGGGGAGCTGTTTTTT. Protein product: CASSVAPGRGGELFF.